This entry features one T cell receptor (beta chain) sequence. These data originate in a study of radiotherapy plus CTLA-4 blockade in lung cancer. Across the study: Among enrolled patients, less than 20% responded and 31% achieved disease control.

Lung cancer patients with chemo-refractory metastatic non-small-cell disease were given focal radiation plus CTLA-4 blockade with ipilimumab. Generated by immunoSEQ multiplex PCR, the TCRdb table keeps only in-frame clones and is missing some. The data contain approximately 50,000 clones, approximately 86% of them singletons. V lost 0 bases to trimming and J lost 1 base; unmatched junction nucleotides: 6. Germline V CDR1 and CDR2: SGHRS, YFSETQ. The CDR3 has 16 residues. This chain uses TRBV5-1 with TRBJ1-1; 7 nucleotides agree with TRBD1. This material consisted of peripheral blood, taken from a patient treated with radiotherapy plus ipilimumab. The source of this sequence is a human donor with non-small cell lung cancer that progressed on radiotherapy plus ipilimumab. Some clones in this sample may be carry-over from other donors' samples. Here the CDR3 DNA reads TGCGCCAGCAGCTTGGAAGGGGGCGGAGGGAACACTGAAGCTTTCTTT. Translating it yields CASSLEGGGGNTEAFF.